This TCR beta chain is drawn from a study of CD8+ T cells in alopecia areata. Regarding this clone: Its antigen is not identified.

Described treatment: oral pan-JAK inhibitor, 5-10 mg twice daily. Extraction and reverse transcription of RNA yielded cDNA as the sequencing template. Some clones are missing from TCRdb's copy, which holds only in-frame ones; the method was immunoSEQ multiplex PCR. The sample shows 150,000 to 200,000 clones, about 54% of them seen only once. CDR3 length: 16 residues. The V end was cut by 1 base, the J end by 10 bases, with 17 bases between. The germline gives CDR1 SGHTA, CDR2 FQGTGA. Study conclusions and caveats: Scalp clonality, together with expanded CD8+ clones among the top 100, fell significantly with tofacitinib. Affected lesional scalp, above all in alopecia totalis/universalis, was more clonal than normal scalp.

This sequence originates from a human donor with alopecia areata. The genes are TRBV7-3 and TRBJ1-6, with a weak D call TRBD1 (5 bases). The starting material was CD4+ T cells sorted from blood, obtained at roughly week 55, from a patient treated with tofacitinib. CDR3 sequence reads: CASSLRGDLGRSPLHF. The CDR3 region has the DNA TGTGCCAGCAGCTTAAGAGGGGATCTAGGGAGGTCACCCCTCCACTTT.